Listed below are T cell receptor beta chains from one sample, sequenced in a study of shared T cell receptors in the human thymus. Clones were read by immunoSEQ multiplex PCR, and TCRdb kept only the in-frame ones, dropping some. The sample carries over 350,000 clones, roughly 94% recorded once. The sample comprised thymocytes. Source of these receptors: a human donor. The conserved cysteine and the conserved F or W are not part of the CDR3 here. The order of the fields is CDR3 length, D gene, V gene, J gene, CDR3 protein. A D gene is named only where the DNA matches it firmly.

len: 10
d_gene: -
v_gene: TRBV9
j_gene: TRBJ2-7
CDR3aa: ASSVAISEQY

len: 11
d_gene: TRBD2
v_gene: TRBV4-2
j_gene: TRBJ2-7
CDR3aa: ASSQLAGGPQY

len: 13
d_gene: TRBD1
v_gene: TRBV7-9
j_gene: TRBJ2-2
CDR3aa: ASSLAGTGAGELF

len: 10
d_gene: -
v_gene: TRBV5-6
j_gene: TRBJ2-2
CDR3aa: ASSLEAGELF

len: 17
d_gene: -
v_gene: TRBV11-2
j_gene: TRBJ1-2
CDR3aa: ASSLSWAGGGYMAYGYT

len: 14
d_gene: -
v_gene: TRBV14
j_gene: TRBJ2-3
CDR3aa: ASSQFRDHGADTQY

len: 16
d_gene: TRBD2
v_gene: TRBV27
j_gene: TRBJ2-1
CDR3aa: ASSCGEGGRPQGYEQF

len: 10
d_gene: -
v_gene: TRBV10-3
j_gene: TRBJ2-1
CDR3aa: AISEPGDEQF

len: 17
d_gene: -
v_gene: TRBV28
j_gene: TRBJ1-3
CDR3aa: ASSPNPRARHPTGNTIY

len: 15
d_gene: -
v_gene: TRBV5-1
j_gene: TRBJ2-6
CDR3aa: ASSLYTGLSGANVLT

len: 12
d_gene: TRBD2
v_gene: TRBV19
j_gene: TRBJ2-7
CDR3aa: ASSSGMLSYEQY

len: 18
d_gene: -
v_gene: TRBV15
j_gene: TRBJ2-1
CDR3aa: ATSPLIIGTPTSSYNEQF

len: 14
d_gene: TRBD1
v_gene: TRBV4-2
j_gene: TRBJ2-7
CDR3aa: ASSQDGVTGGYEQY

len: 11
d_gene: -
v_gene: TRBV28
j_gene: TRBJ2-1
CDR3aa: ASRNGTWDEQF

len: 14
d_gene: -
v_gene: TRBV28
j_gene: TRBJ2-7
CDR3aa: ASSSSLDRDCYEQY

len: 11
d_gene: -
v_gene: TRBV18
j_gene: TRBJ2-7
CDR3aa: ASSPPKFGEQY

len: 13
d_gene: -
v_gene: TRBV2
j_gene: TRBJ1-2
CDR3aa: ASRTDGGNHMGYT

len: 14
d_gene: -
v_gene: TRBV19
j_gene: TRBJ2-7
CDR3aa: ASSIDLYGRPELQY

len: 12
d_gene: -
v_gene: TRBV7-8
j_gene: TRBJ1-4
CDR3aa: ASSLHRTNEKLF

len: 13
d_gene: TRBD1
v_gene: TRBV18
j_gene: TRBJ2-5
CDR3aa: ASSPPRTGLRPTN

len: 15
d_gene: TRBD2
v_gene: TRBV29-1
j_gene: TRBJ2-1
CDR3aa: SAVGLAGGWFNGEQF

len: 13
d_gene: TRBD2
v_gene: TRBV15
j_gene: TRBJ2-7
CDR3aa: ATSRVTSAPYEQY

len: 15
d_gene: -
v_gene: TRBV14
j_gene: TRBJ1-3
CDR3aa: ASSQECVRVGGNTIY

len: 11
d_gene: -
v_gene: TRBV4-1
j_gene: TRBJ1-6
CDR3aa: ASSHHYNSPLH

len: 11
d_gene: -
v_gene: TRBV23-1
j_gene: TRBJ1-1
CDR3aa: ASSQSGGTEAF

len: 16
d_gene: TRBD2
v_gene: TRBV28
j_gene: TRBJ2-7
CDR3aa: ASSLWTSGSLGLYEQY

len: 9
d_gene: -
v_gene: TRBV20-1
j_gene: TRBJ2-7
CDR3aa: SASVGGLWY

len: 10
d_gene: -
v_gene: TRBV28
j_gene: TRBJ2-7
CDR3aa: ASSLSRYEQY

len: 9
d_gene: -
v_gene: TRBV7-2
j_gene: TRBJ2-4
CDR3aa: ASSRAAIQY

len: 17
d_gene: -
v_gene: TRBV5-6
j_gene: TRBJ1-2
CDR3aa: ASSFKQPRGGLLFYGYT

len: 17
d_gene: TRBD2
v_gene: TRBV5-6
j_gene: TRBJ2-1
CDR3aa: ASSYQSASGRHSYNEQF

len: 14
d_gene: TRBD1
v_gene: TRBV5-1
j_gene: TRBJ2-1
CDR3aa: ASSSDRGLSYNEQF

len: 11
d_gene: -
v_gene: TRBV6-5
j_gene: TRBJ1-5
CDR3aa: ASSYSGGAPQH

len: 16
d_gene: -
v_gene: TRBV5-6
j_gene: TRBJ2-3
CDR3aa: ASSLGSGSGTATDTQY

len: 11
d_gene: -
v_gene: TRBV23-1
j_gene: TRBJ1-5
CDR3aa: ASTPQEAQPQH

len: 14
d_gene: TRBD1
v_gene: TRBV5-6
j_gene: TRBJ2-7
CDR3aa: ASSTITGVENYEQY

len: 12
d_gene: TRBD1
v_gene: TRBV5-4
j_gene: TRBJ2-7
CDR3aa: ASSLRDRANEQY

len: 14
d_gene: -
v_gene: TRBV10-3
j_gene: TRBJ2-3
CDR3aa: AISESQLAPTNTQY

len: 11
d_gene: -
v_gene: TRBV28
j_gene: TRBJ1-1
CDR3aa: ASSFQGNTEAF

len: 12
d_gene: -
v_gene: TRBV28
j_gene: TRBJ2-7
CDR3aa: ASSLGSMGAEQY

len: 13
d_gene: TRBD2
v_gene: TRBV5-4
j_gene: TRBJ2-5
CDR3aa: ASFGGREGQETQY

len: 11
d_gene: -
v_gene: TRBV5-1
j_gene: TRBJ1-1
CDR3aa: ASMEGKNTEAF

len: 12
d_gene: -
v_gene: TRBV15
j_gene: TRBJ2-7
CDR3aa: ATSRVNSVHEQY

len: 14
d_gene: TRBD2
v_gene: TRBV5-1
j_gene: TRBJ2-4
CDR3aa: ASSSGLAGGENIQY

len: 13
d_gene: TRBD1
v_gene: TRBV14
j_gene: TRBJ2-7
CDR3aa: ASSPLRQGAEEQY

len: 11
d_gene: -
v_gene: TRBV10-2
j_gene: TRBJ2-5
CDR3aa: ASKGGPVETQY